The rows below give T cell receptor beta chains drawn from one sample of a study of T-cell reconstitution after alpha-beta-depleted transplantation in children. Using its own MiXCR run on the PCR reads, TCRdb lists one record per CDR3 protein. The repertoire holds approximately 8,700 distinct CDR3 sequences, around 14% seen once, with approximately 50% in the top ten. Sequences were derived from PBMCs, mostly from graft donor cells, sampled 60 days after TCRalphabeta/CD19-depleted stem cell transplant. The receptors shown here come from a male patient aged 5 to 17 who had a stem cell transplant for acute lymphoblastic leukemia, so the T cells may come from the graft donor. Each CDR3 is given with its conserved first and last residue. D genes are given only for firm matches. Clone size is not always given. Where it is, it says once, few, many or a class for expanded clones.

TRBV7-2	many	TRBD1	TRBJ2-5	CASSPYPGQGLETQYF	TGTGCCAGCAGCCCCTATCCGGGACAGGGGTTGGAGACCCAGTACTTC
TRBV2	medium-sized	NA	TRBJ2-1	CGQHSEGPSYNEQFF	TGTGGCCAGCACTCGGAGGGCCCGTCCTACAATGAGCAGTTCTTC
TRBV3-1	NA	TRBD2	TRBJ2-7	CASCQGLAGNYEQYF	TGTGCCTCCTGCCAAGGACTAGCGGGGAACTACGAGCAGTACTTC
TRBV7-2	many	NA	TRBJ2-6	CASSLAQATGANVLTF	TGTGCCAGCAGCTTAGCCCAAGCAACTGGGGCCAACGTCCTGACTTTC
TRBV5-4	many	TRBD1	TRBJ2-3	CASSFFLGQGVPDTQYF	TGTGCCAGCAGCTTCTTCTTAGGCCAGGGGGTTCCAGATACGCAGTATTTT
TRBV2	medium-sized	NA	TRBJ2-2	CASIRAGEGGELFF	TGTGCCAGCATTAGAGCGGGCGAGGGAGGGGAGCTGTTTTTT
TRBV5-1	many	NA	TRBJ1-1	CASSLRQGRVNTEAFF	TGCGCCAGCAGCTTGAGGCAGGGGCGGGTGAACACTGAAGCTTTCTTT
TRBV7-2	many	NA	TRBJ2-5	CASSKTSQETQYF	TGTGCCAGCAGCAAAACAAGCCAAGAGACCCAGTACTTC
TRBV7-9	many	TRBD2	TRBJ2-2	CASSLAGGTGELFF	TGTGCCAGCAGCCTCGCGGGGGGCACCGGGGAGCTGTTTTTT
TRBV24-1	many	NA	TRBJ1-5	CATSWRGDQPQHF	TGTGCCACCAGTTGGAGAGGAGATCAGCCCCAGCATTTT
TRBV28	NA	TRBD2	TRBJ2-3	CASSTTSPPTDTQYF	TGTGCCAGCAGTACGACTAGCCCCCCCACAGATACGCAGTATTTT
TRBV14	many	NA	TRBJ2-7	CASSQENRIYEQYF	TGTGCCAGCAGCCAAGAGAATAGAATCTACGAGCAGTACTTC